This T cell receptor (beta chain) was identified during a study of persistence of HIV-infected CD4 T cells. The stimulus was lysate of CMV-infected fibroblasts, 8.5 to 10 ug/mL. CD40L-negative CD69-negative CD45RO-high memory CD4+ T cells were sorted as populations depleted of antigen-responding cells. The libraries were made with immunoSEQ version 4 in survey mode. The assay was immunoSEQ multiplex PCR, and TCRdb's table has in-frame clones only and misses some. The table has about 28,000 clones, around 82% seen once. Germline V gene sequence: CDR1 LNHDA, CDR2 SQIVND (reference sequence). The CDR3 is made up of 14 amino acids. J gave up 3 bases and V 4 bases, and 0 bases lay outside the gene matches. As to this clone: Its antigen is as yet unknown.

The chain is built from TRBV19 and TRBJ2-2; 9 bases fit TRBD1. Material: CD4+ T cells sorted from PBMCs after 18-hour stimulation, obtained from a patient who received antiretroviral therapy. The sequence was obtained from an adult man with HIV who was CMV-seropositive. Written as DNA, the CDR3 is TGTGCCAGTAGTAGGACAGGGGACACCGGGGAGCTGTTTTTT. Its protein product is CASSRTGDTGELFF.